These 2 T cell receptor beta chains were all obtained from the same sample, sequenced in a study of cytotoxic CD8 clonotypes in ibrutinib-treated CLL. Profiled with immunoSEQ multiplex PCR; TCRdb holds only in-frame clones, not every one. The sample includes over 150,000 clones, about 80% seen only once; the top ten take approximately 2%. The specimen comprised PBMCs, sampled after 12 months of ibrutinib treatment. The receptors originated from a human donor with chronic lymphocytic leukemia.

This clone was detected many times. The chain is built from TRBV5-1 and TRBJ1-4; the D is unclear. CDR1 and CDR2 from the germline V gene are SGHRS and YFSETQ. This CDR3 has 14 amino acids. Trimming left V 0 bases short and J 0 bases short, with 3 bases between. In nucleotides, the CDR3 is TGCGCCAGCAGCTTGGATGCAACTAATGAAAAACTGTTTTTT. This encodes CASSLDATNEKLFF.

The chain joins TRBV27 to TRBJ1-1; D is unresolved. V was trimmed by 2 bases and J by 3 bases, leaving 10 bases between them. This CDR3 spans 14 amino acids. Germline V CDR1 and CDR2: MNHEY, SMNVEV (reference sequence). CDR3 sequence: CASSLKGAYTEAFF. The CDR3 region has the DNA TGTGCCAGCAGTTTAAAGGGAGCCTACACTGAAGCTTTCTTT.